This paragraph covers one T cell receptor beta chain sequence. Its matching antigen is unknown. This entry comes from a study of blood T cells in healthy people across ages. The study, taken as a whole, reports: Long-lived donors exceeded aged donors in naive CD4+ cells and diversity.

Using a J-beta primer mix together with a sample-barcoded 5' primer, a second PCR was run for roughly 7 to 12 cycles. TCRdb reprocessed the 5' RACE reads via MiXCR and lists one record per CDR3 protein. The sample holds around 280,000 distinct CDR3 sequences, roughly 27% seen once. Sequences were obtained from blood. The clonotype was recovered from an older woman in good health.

CDR3 region: CASSYSPQETQYF. As DNA, the CDR3 is TGTGCCAGCAGTTATTCCCCACAAGAGACCCAGTACTTC. The rearrangement links TRBV6-6 to TRBJ2-5; the D is unclear. CDR1 and CDR2 (germline): MNHNY, SVGAGI (reference sequence). Trimming removed 3 bases at V and 2 bases at J, with 7 bases between. The length of the CDR3 is 13 residues.